This TCR beta chain was sequenced in a study of neoadjuvant anti-PD-1 for oral cavity cancer. Stated time point: after neoadjuvant nivolumab, at surgical resection. Sequencing used immunoSEQ multiplex PCR; TCRdb keeps in-frame clones, though not all of them. Among approximately 68,000 clones, 85% to 90% were seen once, and the ten largest hold 2.5% to 3.5%. This CDR3 comprises 15 residues. Germline CDR1 MDHEN, CDR2 SYDVKM. The V and J ends lost 4 bases and 5 bases respectively, with 17 bases between them. This clone came up once. The sample consisted of PBMCs, taken after nivolumab (anti-PD-1) treatment. The TCR was taken from a person aged 40-85 years with oral cavity squamous cell carcinoma. The rearrangement links TRBV28 to TRBJ2-5; weak D call: TRBD2 (6 bases). The CDR3 coding sequence is TGTGCCAGCAGTTCCCCGCGGGGTTCCCAGGAGACCCAGTACTTC. Translating it yields CASSSPRGSQETQYF. The whole variable domain, filled in from reference TRBV28 and TRBJ2-5, reads DVKVTQSSRYLVKRTGEKVFLECVQDMDHENMFWYRQDPGLGLRLIYFSYDVKMKEKGDIPEGYSVSREKKERFSLILESASTNQTSMYLCASSSPRGSQETQYFGPGTRLLVL.